This is a list of T cell receptor beta chains from one sample in a study of blood T cell repertoires in COVID-19. Clones were read by immunoSEQ multiplex PCR, and TCRdb kept only the in-frame ones, dropping some. The sample carries some 220,000 clones, around 83% recorded once. The sequenced sample was peripheral blood. These receptors all stem from a woman between 65 and 79 years old with COVID-19, enrolled during active disease. Each CDR3 is given with its conserved first and last residue. Expanded clones get a size class; other rows say once, few or many, or leave the size out.

V	size	J	CDR3
TRBV5-1	NA	TRBJ2-1	CASSLLTSGSSNEQFF
TRBV6-1	once	TRBJ2-3	CASSEMGLGTDTQYF
TRBV6-2/TRBV6-3	NA	TRBJ2-5	CASSYGTAQETQYF
TRBV18	once	TRBJ2-7	CASSAGGQGAYEQYF
TRBV6-1	NA	TRBJ1-4	CASSGRTGEDFEKLFF
TRBV7-2	NA	TRBJ2-3	CASSLQGRETDTQYF
TRBV24-1	NA	TRBJ1-4	CATSDGTGEADEKLFF
TRBV6-5	NA	TRBJ1-2	CASSLDRGYGYTF
TRBV5-4	NA	TRBJ2-5	CASRRGLADQETQYF
TRBV28	NA	TRBJ1-1	CASSLSGGQGNTEAFF
TRBV7-2	NA	TRBJ1-3	CASDEGIGTGNTIYF
TRBV4-3	NA	TRBJ2-3	CASSPSYGQANTQYF
TRBV5-1	NA	TRBJ1-6	CASSLSGTGSSPLHF
TRBV19	once	TRBJ2-4	CASSIGQLGNIQYF
TRBV6-1	NA	TRBJ1-4	CASRDSFATNEKLFF
TRBV28	NA	TRBJ1-2	CAGKGTNYGYTF
TRBV19	NA	TRBJ2-1	CASSGSRSYNEQFF
TRBV28	NA	TRBJ1-1	CASSPPGRGTEAFF
TRBV5-1	NA	TRBJ1-1	CASSFSNTEAFF
TRBV7-2	few	TRBJ1-1	CASSLGDRGPEAFF
TRBV6-5	NA	TRBJ2-7	CASKEGSSYEQYF
TRBV7-2	NA	TRBJ2-1	CASSLVAGETEQFF
TRBV30	few	TRBJ2-6	CAWSAGGAGANVLTF
TRBV6-4	NA	TRBJ2-1	CASSRLAGDSYNEQFF
TRBV29-1	NA	TRBJ2-3	CSVADRGPTDTQYF
TRBV24-1	NA	TRBJ2-5	CATSAPGTGGETQYF
TRBV5-1	NA	TRBJ2-1	CASSTQDSTTEQFF
TRBV27	NA	TRBJ1-5	CASRDRWPQPQHF
TRBV4-1	NA	TRBJ1-5	CASSLQSNQPQHF
TRBV6-4	NA	TRBJ1-1	CASSDSRGGAYTEAFF
TRBV5-6	NA	TRBJ1-4	CASSLGDRGELFF
TRBV28	once	TRBJ2-6	CASKTGGAGANVLTF
TRBV6-5	NA	TRBJ1-5	CASSYVTGNQPQHF
TRBV27	NA	TRBJ2-5	CASSLTYPRETQYF
TRBV4-1	NA	TRBJ2-3	CASSQEDRVDTQYF
TRBV7-2	NA	TRBJ1-5	CASSLDQGRNQPQHF
TRBV2	NA	TRBJ2-7	CASDRAEYEQYF
TRBV28	NA	TRBJ1-2	CASTTRVNYGYTF
TRBV2	NA	TRBJ2-5	CASNAQGSGTQYF
TRBV5-1	NA	TRBJ1-1	CASSFGNGLEAFF
TRBV29-1	NA	TRBJ1-1	CSVRTENGPPNTEAFF
TRBV5-1	NA	TRBJ2-7	CASSSGTSGRIHEQYF
TRBV3-1/TRBV3-2	NA	TRBJ2-1	CASSQDLDSYNEQFF
TRBV6-1	once	TRBJ1-6	CASSEWGQGISPLHF
TRBV2	NA	TRBJ2-7	CASTSFPPPTSGRAYEQYF
TRBV27	NA	TRBJ1-6	CASSLRGLGNSPLHF
TRBV5-4	NA	TRBJ2-7	CASSLRAGQESQYF
TRBV6-5	NA	TRBJ1-1	CASSYTQGGYTEAFF
TRBV10-3	NA	TRBJ2-1	CAISEMRHEQFF
TRBV5-1	NA	TRBJ1-6	CASSLAPTKAYNSPLHF
TRBV5-1	NA	TRBJ2-1	CASSPLAGGPGEQFF
TRBV3-1/TRBV3-2	NA	TRBJ1-1	CASSQYRDRMNTEAFF
TRBV28	NA	TRBJ1-5	CASRPMTGGNQPQHF
TRBV7-2	once	TRBJ1-6	CASSLQGATDNSPLHF
TRBV9	once	TRBJ2-3	CASSVRQGDRTDTQYF
TRBV6-5	NA	TRBJ2-7	CASSSPRRARDEQYF
TRBV5-1	once	TRBJ2-3	CASASTGASTDTQYF
TRBV6-5	few	TRBJ1-3	CASSSTAGNTIYF
TRBV11-3	NA	TRBJ1-1	CASSRTGQAEAFF
TRBV28	few	TRBJ2-5	CASSRRDNDLTQYF